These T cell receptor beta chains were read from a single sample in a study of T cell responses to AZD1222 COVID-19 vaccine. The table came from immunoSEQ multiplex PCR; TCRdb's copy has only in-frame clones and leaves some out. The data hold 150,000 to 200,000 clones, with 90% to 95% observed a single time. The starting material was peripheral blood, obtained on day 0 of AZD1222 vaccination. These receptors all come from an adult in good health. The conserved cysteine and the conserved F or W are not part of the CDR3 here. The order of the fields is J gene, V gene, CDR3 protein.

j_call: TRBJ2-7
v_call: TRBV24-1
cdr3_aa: ATEDRGFPYEQY

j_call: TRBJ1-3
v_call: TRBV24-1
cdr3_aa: ATSESGNTIY

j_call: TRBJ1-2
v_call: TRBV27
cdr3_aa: ASSTGGYGYT

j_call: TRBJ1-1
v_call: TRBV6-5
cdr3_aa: ASWGRVTEAF

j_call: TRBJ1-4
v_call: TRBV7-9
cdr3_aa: ASSTTGNLEKLF

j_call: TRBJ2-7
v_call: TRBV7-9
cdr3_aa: ASSSDRGSYEQY

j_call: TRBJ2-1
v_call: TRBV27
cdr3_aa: ASSGSYNEQF

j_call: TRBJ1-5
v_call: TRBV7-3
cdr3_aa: ASSLRAGQPQH

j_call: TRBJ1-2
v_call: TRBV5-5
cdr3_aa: ASSPLGDIYGYT

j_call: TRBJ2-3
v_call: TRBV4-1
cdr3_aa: ASSELPTGGSSTDTQY

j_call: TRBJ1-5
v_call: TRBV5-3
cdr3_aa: ARSSSDRGSNQPQH

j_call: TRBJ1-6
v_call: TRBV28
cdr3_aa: ATSRGTNSPLH

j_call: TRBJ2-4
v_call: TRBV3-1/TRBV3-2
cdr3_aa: ASSQVSSGRQNIQY

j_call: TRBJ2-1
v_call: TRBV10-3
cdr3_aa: AIRGGSYNEQF

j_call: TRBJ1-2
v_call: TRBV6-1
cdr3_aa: ASSDLGTANGYT

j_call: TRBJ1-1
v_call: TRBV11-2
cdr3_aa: ASSADRGSGEAF

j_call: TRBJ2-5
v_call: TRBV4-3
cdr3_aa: ASSQEARAGGQETQY

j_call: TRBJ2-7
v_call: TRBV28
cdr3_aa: ASSLPQGGYEQY

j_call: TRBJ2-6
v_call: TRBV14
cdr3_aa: ASTPGLNSPSGANVLT

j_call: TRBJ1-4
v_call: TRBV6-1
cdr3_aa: ASSEDRVREKLF

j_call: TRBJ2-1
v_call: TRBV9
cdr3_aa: ASSGTGALNEQF

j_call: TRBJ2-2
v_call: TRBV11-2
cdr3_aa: ASSQGTGELF

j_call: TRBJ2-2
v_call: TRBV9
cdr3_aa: ASSVVPGELF

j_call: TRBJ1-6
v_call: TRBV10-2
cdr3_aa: ASTPGPYNSPLH

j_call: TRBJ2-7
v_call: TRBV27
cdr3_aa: ATSTTRGGERDSSYEQY

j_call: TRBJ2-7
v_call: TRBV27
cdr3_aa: ASSSTKLAGGPNEQY

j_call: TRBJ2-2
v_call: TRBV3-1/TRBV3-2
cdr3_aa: ASSQPPSGELF

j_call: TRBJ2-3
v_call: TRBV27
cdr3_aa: ASRRAGGADTQY

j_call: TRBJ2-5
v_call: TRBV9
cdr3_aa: ASSAYVSWETQY

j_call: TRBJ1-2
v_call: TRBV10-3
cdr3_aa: AIRGQGTNYGYT

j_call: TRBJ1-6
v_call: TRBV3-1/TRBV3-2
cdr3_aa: ASSQVAGRSPLH

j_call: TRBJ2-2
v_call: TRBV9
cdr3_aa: ASSALPGLAGVGELF

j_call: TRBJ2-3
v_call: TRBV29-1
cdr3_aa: SVRGDLFTDTQY

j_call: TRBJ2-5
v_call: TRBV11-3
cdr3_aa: ASSLWRGLGETQY

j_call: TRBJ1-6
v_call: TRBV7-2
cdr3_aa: ASSLTHPGGGSPLH

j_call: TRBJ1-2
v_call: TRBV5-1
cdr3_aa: ASSLESTVDGYT

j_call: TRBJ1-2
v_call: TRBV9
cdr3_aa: ASSVDPLQGPNYGYT

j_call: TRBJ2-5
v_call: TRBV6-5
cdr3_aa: ASRKVRDKGETQY

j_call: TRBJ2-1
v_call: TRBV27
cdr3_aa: ASSLGTRSSYNEQF

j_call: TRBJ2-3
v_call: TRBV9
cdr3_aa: ASSPSGLTDTQY

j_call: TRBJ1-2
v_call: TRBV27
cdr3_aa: ASSPFTGAPNGYT

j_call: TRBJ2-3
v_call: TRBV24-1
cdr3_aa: ATSARSFTDTQY

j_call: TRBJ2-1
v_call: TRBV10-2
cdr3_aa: ASRRYGTQPNEQF

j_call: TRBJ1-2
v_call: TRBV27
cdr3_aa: ASRELGREHYGYT

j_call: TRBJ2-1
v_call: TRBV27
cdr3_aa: ASSFSTHNEQF

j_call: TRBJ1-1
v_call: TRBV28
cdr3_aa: ASCRINTEAF

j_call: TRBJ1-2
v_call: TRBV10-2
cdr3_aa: ASSESRGQGLGGYT

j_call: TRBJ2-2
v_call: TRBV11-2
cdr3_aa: ASSSKPGLANTGELF

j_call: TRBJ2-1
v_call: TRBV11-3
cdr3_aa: ASSLGPSPYNEQF

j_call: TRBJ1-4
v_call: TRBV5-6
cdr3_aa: ASSLGLGNNEKLF